This T cell receptor beta chain is from a study of neoadjuvant anti-PD-1 for oral cavity cancer. This clone was counted between two and nine times. Clones were sequenced by immunoSEQ multiplex PCR, and TCRdb holds only the in-frame ones, with some missing. The sample lists 15,000 or so clones; over 65% were seen once. The sequence derives from a person between 40 and 85 years old with oral cavity squamous cell carcinoma. The sequenced sample was PBMCs, obtained before nivolumab (anti-PD-1) treatment.

CDR3 amino acids: CASSEPSASNTEAFF. Written as DNA, the CDR3 is TGTGCCAGCAGTGAGCCCTCCGCCAGCAACACTGAAGCTTTCTTT. The rearrangement uses TRBV6-1 and TRBJ1-1; D call uncertain. The CDR3 spans 15 residues. V dropped 3 bases and J dropped 2 bases, with 13 bases sitting between them. From germline, CDR1 is MNHNS and CDR2 SASEGT.